A single sample is the source of the 26 T cell receptor beta chains below, sequenced in a study of blood T cell repertoires in COVID-19. Some clones are missing from TCRdb's copy, which holds only in-frame ones; the method was immunoSEQ multiplex PCR. The sample consists of 100,000 to 150,000 clones, 65% to 85% of them appearing once. The source material was peripheral blood. The receptors stem from a man in his sixties or seventies with acute or convalescent COVID-19.

This clone has a handful of counts. The chain links TRBV27 to TRBJ2-6, with 11 bases identical to TRBD1. The CDR3 sequence is 18 residues long. The germline CDR1 and CDR2 sequences are MNHEY and SMNVEV (reference sequence). After removal of 5 bases from V and 0 bases from J, the junction contained 6 bases not matched to a gene. CDR3 sequence reads: CASSRWTGGDSGANVLTF. The CDR3 nucleotides read TGTGCCAGCAGTAGGTGGACAGGGGGCGACTCTGGGGCCAACGTCCTGACTTTC.

This clone was recorded only once. V and J are TRBV7-2 and TRBJ1-1; TRBD1 agrees at 10 bases. The V gene end was trimmed by 5 bases and the J gene end by 4 bases; junction bases not matched to a gene: 7. This CDR3 is 15 amino acids long. Per germline, CDR1 SGHTA and CDR2 FQGNSA. The CDR3 here is CASSAWDRGPTEAFF. CDR3 in DNA: TGTGCCAGCAGCGCCTGGGACAGGGGACCCACTGAAGCTTTCTTT.

The rearrangement uses TRBV7-2 and TRBJ1-3; no reliable D call. The CDR3 has 16 residues. Germline loops: CDR1 SGHTA, CDR2 FQGNSA. V was trimmed by 3 bases and J by 4 bases, leaving 16 bases between them. The CDR3 DNA reads TGTGCCAGCAGCTTGGGAGGCAAGAGGGCCGGAAACACCATATATTTT. Residues: CASSLGGKRAGNTIYF.

The chain joins TRBV16 to TRBJ1-5; D gene uncertain. CDR3 length: 14 residues. CDR1 is KGHSY and CDR2 is FQNENV in the germline V gene. V lost 1 base and J lost 6, with 10 bases in between. CDR3: CASSQYWGGQPQHF. CDR3 coding DNA: TGTGCCAGCAGCCAATACTGGGGAGGTCAGCCCCAGCATTTT.

The chain has TRBV6-5 and TRBJ1-2; the match to TRBD1 covers 8 bases. Trimming took 8 bases from V and 2 from J; bases not matched to a gene: 10. The CDR3 is 15 residues long. Germline CDR1 and CDR2: MNHEY and SVGAGI. Here the CDR3 reads CASLEGQDPNYGYTF. DNA for the CDR3: TGTGCCAGCCTGGAGGGACAGGACCCCAACTATGGCTACACCTTC.

This chain connects TRBV3-1 (or the pseudogene TRBV3-2) to TRBJ1-1; TRBD1 might be the D (5 bases). The germline V gene encodes CDR1 LGHDT and CDR2 YNNKEL (reference sequence). V was clipped by 4 bases and J by 0 bases, with 12 bases between them. The CDR3 consists of 15 residues. The CDR3 loop reads CASSPFDSMNTEAFF. The CDR3 DNA reads TGTGCCAGCAGCCCCTTCGACAGCATGAACACTGAAGCTTTCTTT.

This clone occurred a few times. The chain uses TRBV7-2 and TRBJ1-2, with TRBD1 matching 11 bases. V lost 3 bases and J lost 5; bases outside the gene matches: 2. The CDR3 sequence is 14 residues long. The germline CDR1 and CDR2 sequences are SGHTA and FQGNSA. The CDR3 sequence: CASSFGQGAYGYTF. CDR3 DNA sequence: TGTGCCAGCAGCTTTGGACAGGGGGCGTATGGCTACACCTTC. The whole variable domain, filled in from reference TRBV7-2 and TRBJ1-2, reads GAGVSQSPSNKVTEKGKDVELRCDPISGHTALYWYRQSLGQGLEFLIYFQGNSAPDKSGLPSDRFSAERTGGSVSTLTIQRTQQEDSAVYLCASSFGQGAYGYTFGSGTRLTVV.

The chain couples TRBV4-1 to TRBJ2-1; perhaps TRBD1 as D (5 bases). The CDR3 is 19 residues long. Trimming removed 0 bases from V and 0 bases from J, with 18 bases in between. CDR1 is MGHRA, CDR2 YSYEKL, per germline. CDR3 region: CASSQDLGARRSSYNEQFF. CDR3 nucleotides: TGCGCCAGCAGCCAAGATCTTGGGGCTCGCAGAAGCTCCTACAATGAGCAGTTCTTC.

V and J are TRBV23-1 and TRBJ1-5, with a weak D call TRBD1 (6 bases). TRBV23-1 is filed as an ORF, its function uncertain. V was pared by 2 bases and J by 8 bases, with 22 bases between. There are 17 residues in the CDR3. CDR3 protein: CASSQPITGKGTKPQHF. In nucleotides, the CDR3 is TGCGCCAGCAGTCAACCTATTACAGGGAAAGGTACCAAGCCCCAGCATTTT.

The chain links TRBV3-1 (or the pseudogene TRBV3-2) to TRBJ1-6, with 8 nucleotides matching TRBD1. The CDR3 is 16 residues long. Trimming took 6 bases from V and 6 from J; bases not matched to a gene: 10. Germline-derived CDR1 and CDR2 are LGHDT and YNNKEL (reference sequence). The CDR3 sequence: CASRQDRARVNSPLHF. CDR3 bases: TGTGCCAGCAGGCAGGACAGGGCTAGAGTTAATTCACCCCTCCACTTT.

The J gene is TRBJ1-1, the V gene TRBV18, with a weak D call TRBD1 (6 bases). The CDR3 is 15 amino acids. Trimming left V 6 bases short and J 0 bases short, with 14 bases between. The germline CDR1 and CDR2 sequences are KGHSH and LQKENI. DNA of the CDR3: TGTGCCAGCTCCCCCTGGGGGCCTATGAACACTGAAGCTTTCTTT. This codes for CASSPWGPMNTEAFF.

This clone was seen more than once but under ten times. V usage is TRBV5-1 and J usage is TRBJ1-1; 12 bases agree with TRBD1. The CDR3 length is 13 residues. J was trimmed by 11 bases and V by 3 bases; bases with no gene match: 5. The germline CDR1 and CDR2 sequences are SGHRS and YFSETQ. The CDR3 region has the DNA TGCGCCAGCAGCTCCGGGACAGGGGGCACGGCTTTCTTT. Translation gives CASSSGTGGTAFF.

For this clone: Other nucleotide sequences in the sample specify the same CDR3. The chain has TRBV5-1 and TRBJ1-3, with D possibly being TRBD1 (5 bases). CDR1 and CDR2 from the germline V gene are SGHRS and YFSETQ. V was clipped by 1 base and J by 2 bases, with 7 bases between them. This CDR3 comprises 14 residues. CDR3 DNA sequence: TGCGCCAGCAGCTTGACAGGTCCTGGAAACACCATATATTTT. Translated, it gives CASSLTGPGNTIYF.

The genes are TRBV2 and TRBJ1-2, with D perhaps TRBD1 (5 bases). V was trimmed by 4 bases and J by 4 bases, leaving 13 bases between them. CDR3 length: 14 amino acids. Germline V gene data show CDR1 as SNHLY and CDR2 as FYNNEI. The CDR3 DNA is TGTGCCAGCAGTGTTTCCGGGAGGGGCTATGGCTACACCTTC. Translation gives CASSVSGRGYGYTF.

This chain uses TRBV5-1 with TRBJ1-1; TRBD1 is a possible D gene (6 bases). Trimming cost V 2 bases and J 4 bases, with 6 bases left between them. The CDR3 is 12 residues long. In germline, CDR1 is SGHRS, CDR2 YFSETQ. The CDR3 DNA follows: TGCGCCAGCAGCTTACAGGGCACTGAAGCTTTCTTT. It is translated as CASSLQGTEAFF.

This chain connects TRBV6-5 to TRBJ1-6; D ambiguous. V lost 6 bases and J lost 7, with 7 bases in between. Germline assignment: CDR1 MNHEY and CDR2 SVGAGI. CDR3 length: 12 amino acids. This CDR3 is CASSPQNSPLHF. The CDR3, as DNA: TGTGCCAGCAGCCCCCAGAATTCACCCCTCCACTTT.

The V gene is TRBV2, the J gene TRBJ1-1; 7 nucleotides match TRBD1. CDR1 is SNHLY and CDR2 is FYNNEI in the germline V gene. The V gene end was trimmed by 6 bases and the J gene end by 5 bases; junction bases not matched to a gene: 9. The CDR3 is made up of 14 amino acids. The CDR3 is CASRSTGPRTEAFF. Here the CDR3 DNA reads TGTGCCAGCAGATCGACAGGGCCCCGGACTGAAGCTTTCTTT.

This chain uses TRBV7-9 with TRBJ1-5; 9 bases agree with TRBD1. Looked up from germline, CDR1 is SEHNR and CDR2 is FQNEAQ (reference sequence). The CDR3 covers 14 residues. The junction had 3 bases not matched to a gene; V was cut back by 5 bases and J by 4 bases. The CDR3 here is CASSPGTGNQPQHF. The CDR3 DNA reads as TGTGCCAGCAGCCCCGGGACAGGGAATCAGCCCCAGCATTTT.

The V call is TRBV18, the J call TRBJ1-1, with 9 bases identical to TRBD1. V was clipped by 5 bases and J by 0 bases; unmatched bases: 7. CDR1 and CDR2 from the germline V gene are KGHSH and LQKENI. The CDR3 has 16 amino acids. This chain's CDR3 is CASSSGTGNLNTEAFF. The CDR3, as DNA: TGTGCCAGCTCATCTGGGACAGGGAACCTGAACACTGAAGCTTTCTTT.

This rearrangement joins TRBV24-1 to TRBJ1-2; D not resolved. Germline V gene sequence: CDR1 KGHDR, CDR2 SFDVKD. This CDR3 contains 13 residues. Trimming took 5 bases from V and 4 from J, leaving 10 bases between them. The CDR3 bases are TGTGCCACCAGTGTCCAGGCGGGCTATGGCTACACCTTC. It encodes CATSVQAGYGYTF.

V usage is TRBV5-1 and J usage is TRBJ1-4; 10 nucleotides align to TRBD1. V gave up 5 bases and J gave up 0 bases; unmatched junction bases: 4. In germline, CDR1 is SGHRS, CDR2 YFSETQ. The CDR3 is 16 amino acids. CDR3 sequence (DNA): TGCGCCAGCAGTCCCGGACAGGGGGCAACTAATGAAAAACTGTTTTTT. This codes for CASSPGQGATNEKLFF.

The chain combines TRBV5-1 with TRBJ1-4; no definite D call. CDR1 and CDR2 (germline): SGHRS, YFSETQ. The V gene lost 2 bases and the J gene lost 3 bases, with 5 bases spanning the gap. The CDR3 is made up of 13 amino acids. The CDR3 DNA reads as TGCGCCAGCAGCTTTGGCTCTAATGAAAAACTGTTTTTT. It codes for CASSFGSNEKLFF.

The V call is TRBV5-1, the J call TRBJ1-3, with D tentatively TRBD1 (5 bases). The CDR3 contains 14 residues. Per the germline V gene, CDR1 is SGHRS and CDR2 is YFSETQ. Between the trimmed V and J ends, which lost 0 bases and 7 bases, there was a span of 11 bases. The CDR3 sequence: CASSLGTLGNTIYF. CDR3 DNA sequence: TGCGCCAGCAGCTTGGGGACATTGGGTAACACCATATATTTT.

This clone was observed once. The rearrangement joins TRBV19 to TRBJ2-7; the D gene is possibly TRBD1 (5 bases). V lost 4 bases and J lost 5, with 15 bases in between. The germline gives CDR1 LNHDA, CDR2 SQIVND (reference sequence). There are 14 residues in the CDR3. This CDR3 reads CASSTTTAANEQYF. CDR3 DNA: TGTGCCAGTAGTACTACGACAGCCGCCAACGAGCAGTACTTC.

The chain couples TRBV4-1 to TRBJ1-5; TRBD1 matches at 8 bases. The CDR3 runs to 17 residues. The trim removed 3 bases at V and 5 bases at J, leaving 12 bases unmatched. Germline CDR1 reads MGHRA; CDR2 reads YSYEKL. DNA of the CDR3: TGCGCCAGCAGCCAGGACTCAGGGGGCGCAGGGTATCAGCCCCAGCATTTT. This codes for CASSQDSGGAGYQPQHF.

The chain has TRBV6-2 or TRBV6-3 and TRBJ1-6, with 7 bases aligning to TRBD1. Germline lookup yields CDR1 MNHEY and CDR2 SVGEGT. V lost 5 bases, J lost 10 bases, and 11 bases stayed unmatched. The CDR3 runs 15 residues. CDR3 residues: CASSNTGDVYSPLHF. CDR3 DNA: TGTGCCAGCAGTAACACAGGGGATGTGTACTCACCCCTCCACTTT.